This TCR beta chain appears in the sequencing data of a study of monozygotic twins with inflammatory bowel disease. Study observations and caveats: Healthy co-twins exceeded IBD patients in TCRbeta diversity as measured by inverse Simpson.

The CDR3 runs to 15 residues. The germline V gene has CDR1 MGHRA and CDR2 YSYEKL. A note on this clonotype: The target antigen is unknown.

Blood, around 2.6 ml, was drawn per donor. Skipping T cell sorting, the study isolated total RNA directly from whole blood. No DNA is given; TCRdb re-called the 5' RACE reads and lists each CDR3 protein once. The specimen's table records 350,000 to 500,000 distinct CDR3 sequences. The chain recombines TRBV4-1 with TRBJ1-1. The sequence came from a human donor with ulcerative colitis or Crohn's disease, or a healthy co-twin of an affected twin (not recorded which). Sequencing used blood. CDR3 residues: CASSQGGAGATEAFF.